The entry below describes one T cell receptor (beta chain). Its antigen remains unidentified. The record originates from a study of blood T cells in healthy people across ages. Primed by a sample-barcoded 5' primer and a J-beta primer mix, a second PCR proceeded for about 6 to 12 cycles. TCRdb itself ran the 5' RACE reads through MiXCR, one entry per CDR3 protein. The repertoire holds more than 1,000,000 distinct CDR3 sequences, under 30% seen once, with around 0.7% in the top ten. Broader study findings: TCR beta diversity, measured per million T cells, fell in a roughly linear way with age.

Deletions cut 7 bases from V and 2 bases from J, with 15 bases between. The CDR3 is made up of 15 amino acids. From germline, CDR1 is SGHAT and CDR2 FQNNGV. These records were also assigned to another study, of T cells of mothers and their children. That report notes: A few mothers and their six children, all healthy Caucasians, donated.

The genes are TRBV11-2 and TRBJ2-1, with D tentatively TRBD1 (6 bases). The sequencing sample was made of blood. The clonotype comes from a girl aged 2 to 10 in good health. CDR3 protein: CASKEGGGPYNEQFF. The CDR3 DNA reads TGTGCCAGCAAAGAAGGGGGTGGGCCCTACAATGAGCAGTTCTTC.